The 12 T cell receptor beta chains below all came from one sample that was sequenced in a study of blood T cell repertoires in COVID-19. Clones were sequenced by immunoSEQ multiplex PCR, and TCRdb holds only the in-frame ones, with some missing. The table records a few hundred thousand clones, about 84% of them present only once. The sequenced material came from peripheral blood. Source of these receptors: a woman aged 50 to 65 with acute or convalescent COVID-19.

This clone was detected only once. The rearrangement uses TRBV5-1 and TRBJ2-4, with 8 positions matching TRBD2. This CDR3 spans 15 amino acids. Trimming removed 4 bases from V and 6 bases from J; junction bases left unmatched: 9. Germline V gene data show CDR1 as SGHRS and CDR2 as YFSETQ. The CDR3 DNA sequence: TGCGCCAGCAGCCCAGGAAGCGGGGGAGGAAACATTCAGTACTTC. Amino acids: CASSPGSGGGNIQYF. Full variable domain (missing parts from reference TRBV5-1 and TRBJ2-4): KAGVTQTPRYLIKTRGQQVTLSCSPISGHRSVSWYQQTPGQGLQFLFEYFSETQRNKGNFPGRFSGRQFSNSRSEMNVSTLELGDSALYLCASSPGSGGGNIQYFGAGTRLSVL.

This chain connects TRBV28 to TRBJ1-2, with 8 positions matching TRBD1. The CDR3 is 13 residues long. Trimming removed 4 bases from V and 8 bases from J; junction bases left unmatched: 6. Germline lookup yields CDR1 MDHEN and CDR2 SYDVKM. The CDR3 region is CASSSGQVWGYTF. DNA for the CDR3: TGTGCCAGCAGTTCGGGACAGGTGTGGGGCTACACCTTC.

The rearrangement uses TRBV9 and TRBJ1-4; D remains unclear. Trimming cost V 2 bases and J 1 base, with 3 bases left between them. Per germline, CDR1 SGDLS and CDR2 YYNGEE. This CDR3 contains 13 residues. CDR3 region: CASSVGTNEKLFF. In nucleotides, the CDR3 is TGTGCCAGCAGCGTCGGAACTAATGAAAAACTGTTTTTT. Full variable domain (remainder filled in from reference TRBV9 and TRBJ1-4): DSGVTQTPKHLITATGQRVTLRCSPRSGDLSVYWYQQSLDQGLQFLIQYYNGEERAKGNILERFSAQQFPDLHSELNLSSLELGDSALYFCASSVGTNEKLFFGSGTQLSVL.

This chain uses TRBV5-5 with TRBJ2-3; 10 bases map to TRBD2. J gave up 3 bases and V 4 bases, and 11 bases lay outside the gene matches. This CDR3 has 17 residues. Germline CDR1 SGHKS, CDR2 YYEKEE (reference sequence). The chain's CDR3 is CASSPTLASGRTDTQYF. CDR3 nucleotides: TGTGCCAGCAGCCCCACCCTTGCTAGCGGGAGAACAGATACGCAGTATTTT.

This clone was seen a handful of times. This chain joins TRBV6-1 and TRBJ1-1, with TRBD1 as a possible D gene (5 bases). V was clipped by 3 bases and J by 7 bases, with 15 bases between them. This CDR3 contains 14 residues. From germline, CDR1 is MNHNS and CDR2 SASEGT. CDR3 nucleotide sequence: TGTGCCAGCAGTGACACAAGGAGACAGATTGAAGCTTTCTTT. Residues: CASSDTRRQIEAFF.

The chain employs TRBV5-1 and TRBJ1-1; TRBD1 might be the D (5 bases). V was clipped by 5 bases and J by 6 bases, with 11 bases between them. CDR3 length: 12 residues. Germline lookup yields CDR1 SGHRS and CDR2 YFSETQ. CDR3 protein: CASRGGAPEAFF. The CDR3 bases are TGCGCCAGCAGGGGAGGGGCCCCTGAAGCTTTCTTT.

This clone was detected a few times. The CDR3, as DNA: TGTGCCAGCAGCTTAAGACGGGGGAACACTGAAGCTTTCTTT. It translates to CASSLRRGNTEAFF. The chain employs TRBV7-8 and TRBJ1-1; D is uncertain. CDR3 length equals 14 residues. Trimming cost V 2 bases and J 1 base, with 8 bases left between them. Germline V gives CDR1 SGHVS, CDR2 FQNEAQ.

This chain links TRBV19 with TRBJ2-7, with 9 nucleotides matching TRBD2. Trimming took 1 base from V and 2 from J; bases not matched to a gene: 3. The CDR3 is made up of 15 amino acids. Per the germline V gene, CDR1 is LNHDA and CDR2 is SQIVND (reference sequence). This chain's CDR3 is CASSIGGRGPYEQYF. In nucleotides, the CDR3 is TGTGCCAGTAGTATAGGCGGGAGGGGTCCCTACGAGCAGTACTTC. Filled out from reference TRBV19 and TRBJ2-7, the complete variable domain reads DGGITQSPKYLFRKEGQNVTLSCEQNLNHDAMYWYRQDPGQGLRLIYYSQIVNDFQKGDIAEGYSVSREKKESFPLTVTSAQKNPTAFYLCASSIGGRGPYEQYFGPGTRLTVT.

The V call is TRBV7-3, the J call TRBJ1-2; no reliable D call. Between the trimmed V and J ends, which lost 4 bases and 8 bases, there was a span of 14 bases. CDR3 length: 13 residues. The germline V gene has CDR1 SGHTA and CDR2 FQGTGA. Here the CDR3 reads CASSYGSLRGYTF. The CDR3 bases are TGTGCCAGCAGCTACGGGTCTCTAAGAGGCTACACCTTC.

As DNA, the CDR3 is TGTGCCAGCAGCTTACGTGGGAGGGGCACAGATACGCAGTATTTT. This codes for CASSLRGRGTDTQYF. The chain couples TRBV7-6 to TRBJ2-3, with TRBD2 matching 7 bases. This CDR3 is 15 amino acids long. V gave up 2 bases and J gave up 1 base; unmatched junction bases: 3. Germline V gives CDR1 SGHVS, CDR2 FNYEAQ.

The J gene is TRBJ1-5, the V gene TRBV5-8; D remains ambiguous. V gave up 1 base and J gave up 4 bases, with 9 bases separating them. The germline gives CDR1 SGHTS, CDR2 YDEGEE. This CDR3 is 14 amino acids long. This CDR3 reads CASSLRTGNQPQHF. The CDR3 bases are TGTGCCAGCAGCTTGAGGACGGGGAATCAGCCCCAGCATTTT.

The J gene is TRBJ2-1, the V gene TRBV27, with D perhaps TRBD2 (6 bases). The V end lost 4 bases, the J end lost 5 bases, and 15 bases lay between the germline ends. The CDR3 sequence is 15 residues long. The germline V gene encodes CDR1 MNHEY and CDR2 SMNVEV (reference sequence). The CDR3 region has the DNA TGTGCCAGCAGTTCGGGAGTGACGCCGAACAATGAGCAGTTCTTC. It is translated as CASSSGVTPNNEQFF.